Below, one TCR beta chain is given with its context. The germline V gene encodes CDR1 SGDLS and CDR2 YYNGEE. The CDR3 has 15 amino acids. The V and J ends lost 4 bases and 3 bases, in that order; junction bases with no gene match: 6. This sample was included in a study of cytomegalovirus exposure and HLA in healthy donors. Primers included in the PCR were 60 Vbeta and 13 Jbeta primers. Some clones are missing from TCRdb's copy, which holds only in-frame ones; the method was immunoSEQ multiplex PCR. The repertoire holds under 200,000 clones, with approximately 81% as singletons. This sequence joins TRBV9 and TRBJ2-2; 7 positions match TRBD1. This clonotype originated in a female donor in good health and CMV-seronegative. Sequencing was carried out using PBMCs. The CDR3 loop reads CASSLQTGHTGELFF. The CDR3 nucleotides are TGTGCCAGCAGCCTCCAGACAGGGCACACCGGGGAGCTGTTTTTT. The complete variable domain, with remaining parts taken from reference TRBV9 and TRBJ2-2, reads DSGVTQTPKHLITATGQRVTLRCSPRSGDLSVYWYQQSLDQGLQFLIQYYNGEERAKGNILERFSAQQFPDLHSELNLSSLELGDSALYFCASSLQTGHTGELFFGEGSRLTVL.